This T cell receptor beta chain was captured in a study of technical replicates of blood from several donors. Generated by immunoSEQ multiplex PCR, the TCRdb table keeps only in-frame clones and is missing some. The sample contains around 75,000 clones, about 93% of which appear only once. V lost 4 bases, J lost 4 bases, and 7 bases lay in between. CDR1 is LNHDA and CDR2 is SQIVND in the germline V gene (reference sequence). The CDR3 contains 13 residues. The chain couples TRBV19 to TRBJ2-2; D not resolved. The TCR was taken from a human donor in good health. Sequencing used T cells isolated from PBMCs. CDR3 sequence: CASSNRVTGELFF. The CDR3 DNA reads TGTGCCAGTAGTAATCGTGTCACCGGGGAGCTGTTTTTT.